A single T cell receptor (beta chain) is shown here with its context. CDR1 is MGHRA and CDR2 is YSYEKL in the germline V gene. J gave up 3 bases and V 3 bases, and 4 bases lay outside the gene matches. This CDR3 spans 15 amino acids. This entry belongs to a study of cytomegalovirus exposure and HLA in healthy donors. Primers: 60 Vbeta forward and 13 Jbeta reverse. The repertoire was sequenced with immunoSEQ multiplex PCR; TCRdb's copy has only in-frame clones and lacks some. Of 150,000 to 200,000 clones detected, just under 80% appear once; the ten largest clones hold 9.5% to 10%. The gene calls are TRBV4-1 and TRBJ1-2; 10 bases line up with TRBD1. Material: PBMCs. This sequence was found in a man younger than 35 in good health and CMV-seropositive. The CDR3 DNA is TGCGCCAGCAGCCAGGGGACAGGGGAATACTATGGCTACACCTTC. As protein: CASSQGTGEYYGYTF.